These 17 T cell receptor beta chains came from one sample sequenced in a study of Ad26.COV2.S vaccination and SARS-CoV-2 variants. Described treatment: about 20 received Ad26.COV2.S at low or high dose, single or two shots; about 5 received placebo; per-sample allocation not given. Collection of the samples took place on day 63 after the first injection of vaccine or placebo. Sequencing used immunoSEQ multiplex PCR; TCRdb keeps in-frame clones, though not all of them. The table lists about 350,000 clones, approximately 86% of them singletons, with about 11% in the top ten. The source material was peripheral blood, sampled in a trial of Ad26.COV2.S vaccine versus placebo. The origin of the receptors is a person aged 18 to 59 who received the Ad26.COV2.S COVID-19 vaccine or a placebo.

This clone was counted once. This chain uses TRBV7-2 with TRBJ1-1; no clear D gene. Germline-derived CDR1 and CDR2 are SGHTA and FQGNSA. V was pared by 3 bases and J by 4 bases, with 12 bases between. The CDR3 is 14 residues long. CDR3 in amino acids: CASSLGFMGTEAFF. The CDR3 region has the DNA TGTGCCAGCAGCTTGGGATTCATGGGCACTGAAGCTTTCTTT.

CDR3 in amino acids: CASSLSRGRANTGELFF. DNA of the CDR3: TGTGCCAGCAGTTTGTCCAGGGGCCGAGCGAACACCGGGGAGCTGTTTTTT. V usage is TRBV28 and J usage is TRBJ2-2; maybe TRBD1 (6 bases). V was pared by 3 bases and J by 0 bases, with 14 bases between. The germline CDR1 and CDR2 sequences are MDHEN and SYDVKM. The CDR3 covers 17 residues.

V usage is TRBV19 and J usage is TRBJ1-6, with 7 bases fitting TRBD1. Per germline, CDR1 LNHDA and CDR2 SQIVND (reference sequence). The J segment lost 6 bases and the V segment lost 5 bases, leaving 7 bases of the junction unmatched. The CDR3 runs 15 residues. The CDR3 region has the DNA TGTGCCAGTAGTGACCGACAGGGCCGTAATTCACCCCTCCACTTT. This codes for CASSDRQGRNSPLHF. Filled out from reference TRBV19 and TRBJ1-6, the complete variable domain reads DGGITQSPKYLFRKEGQNVTLSCEQNLNHDAMYWYRQDPGQGLRLIYYSQIVNDFQKGDIAEGYSVSREKKESFPLTVTSAQKNPTAFYLCASSDRQGRNSPLHFGNGTRLTVT.

The genes are TRBV27 and TRBJ1-1; D unresolved. CDR1 is MNHEY and CDR2 is SMNVEV in the germline V gene (reference sequence). The length of the CDR3 is 15 residues. The V and J ends lost 0 bases and 0 bases respectively, with 8 bases between them. The CDR3 DNA follows: TGTGCCAGCAGTTTATCCGGCACCGTGAACACTGAAGCTTTCTTT. Translation gives CASSLSGTVNTEAFF.

The CDR3 region is CAISDTGTFQPQHF. The CDR3 nucleotides read TGTGCCATCAGTGACACCGGGACATTCCAGCCCCAGCATTTT. The gene calls are TRBV10-3 and TRBJ1-5; TRBD1 is a possible D gene (6 bases). Trimming stripped 3 bases from V and 7 bases from J, with 13 bases between. Per germline, CDR1 ENHRY and CDR2 SYGVKD. This CDR3 contains 14 residues.

This rearrangement joins TRBV7-2 to TRBJ2-7; D is unclear. There are 14 residues in the CDR3. V lost 2 bases and J 4 bases, leaving 12 bases between the germline ends. Germline V gives CDR1 SGHTA, CDR2 FQGNSA. CDR3 in DNA: TGTGCCAGCAGCTTACAGAGCGTGTTTTACGAGCAGTACTTC. Its translation is CASSLQSVFYEQYF.

This chain connects TRBV19 to TRBJ2-1; D unclear. The germline CDR1 and CDR2 sequences are LNHDA and SQIVND (reference sequence). Trimming pared 2 bases from V and 9 bases from J, leaving 17 bases between. This CDR3 spans 15 amino acids. The CDR3 reads CASSIRDGFYGEQFF. DNA for the CDR3: TGTGCCAGTAGTATACGTGACGGGTTCTACGGTGAGCAGTTCTTC.

The gene calls are TRBV11-2 and TRBJ1-2; 8 positions match TRBD1. J was trimmed by 12 bases and V by 4 bases; bases with no gene match: 10. Germline CDR1 reads SGHAT; CDR2 reads FQNNGV. The CDR3 consists of 13 residues. The CDR3 DNA reads as TGTGCCAGCAGCTCCAGGACAGGGAGGACGGACACCTTC. This sequence encodes CASSSRTGRTDTF.

V and J are TRBV9 and TRBJ1-2, with D possibly being TRBD1 (6 bases). Germline V gives CDR1 SGDLS, CDR2 YYNGEE. V was trimmed by 3 bases and J by 8 bases, leaving 17 bases between them. This CDR3 region has 14 residues. The CDR3 nucleotides read TGTGCCAGCAGCGGACATACAGGGTCGGGCGGCTACACCTTC. Translated: CASSGHTGSGGYTF.

The V call is TRBV7-9, the J call TRBJ2-3, with 15 bases identical to TRBD2. V shed 5 bases, J shed 3 bases, and the junction held 3 bases outside the gene matches. The CDR3 totals 16 residues. Germline CDR1 is SEHNR and CDR2 is FQNEAQ (reference sequence). Here the CDR3 reads CASSAGTSGRTDTQYF. Here the CDR3 DNA reads TGTGCCAGCAGCGCTGGGACTAGCGGGAGGACAGATACGCAGTATTTT.

This clone came up a few times. The chain has TRBV14 and TRBJ2-7; the D gene is possibly TRBD2 (6 bases). Deletions cut 0 bases from V and 2 bases from J, with 11 bases between. Germline V gene data show CDR1 as SGHDN and CDR2 as FVKESK. This CDR3 comprises 15 residues. The CDR3 loop is CASSQEETSPYEQYF. The DNA for the CDR3 is TGTGCCAGCAGCCAAGAAGAGACTAGTCCCTACGAGCAGTACTTC.

The V gene is TRBV11-2, the J gene TRBJ2-3; 8 nucleotides align to TRBD2. The CDR3 totals 14 residues. With 6 bases clipped from V and 2 bases from J, the junction kept 4 bases outside the gene matches. In germline, CDR1 is SGHAT, CDR2 FQNNGV. Here the CDR3 reads CASRIAGNTDTQYF. As DNA, the CDR3 is TGTGCCAGCAGAATAGCGGGAAACACAGATACGCAGTATTTT.

V is TRBV6-4 and J is TRBJ2-1; no reliable D call. Germline values: CDR1 MRHNA, CDR2 SNTAGT. The ends were cut back, 1 base at V and 4 bases at J, with 20 bases in the middle. The CDR3 covers 18 residues. CDR3 loop: CASSDWPADERVYNEQFF. CDR3 DNA sequence: TGTGCCAGCAGTGACTGGCCAGCTGATGAGCGAGTATACAATGAGCAGTTCTTC.

The chain uses TRBV28 and TRBJ1-6; D is ambiguous. This CDR3 has 13 residues. V lost 6 bases to trimming and J lost 6 bases, with 9 bases between them. CDR1 and CDR2 from the germline V gene are MDHEN and SYDVKM. CDR3 sequence reads: CASRGFGNSPLHF. CDR3 DNA: TGTGCCAGCAGGGGGTTCGGTAATTCACCCCTCCACTTT.

This clone was seen a handful of times. The rearrangement uses TRBV28 and TRBJ2-7; D possibly uses TRBD1 or TRBD2 (5 bases each). This CDR3 is built from 14 residues. Trimming left V 4 bases short and J 7 bases short, with 17 bases between. Germline V lookup: CDR1 MDHEN, CDR2 SYDVKM. The CDR3 nucleotides read TGTGCCAGCAGTTCACCGGGACCCACCAGGGAGCAGTACTTC. Protein product: CASSSPGPTREQYF.

This chain uses TRBV6-4 with TRBJ2-3; D is possibly TRBD2 (6 bases). Trimming stripped 8 bases from V and 0 bases from J, with 12 bases between. The germline gives CDR1 MRHNA, CDR2 SNTAGT. The CDR3 runs 14 residues. The CDR3 spells CASSPGLSTDTQYF. CDR3 DNA sequence: TGTGCCAGCTCGCCGGGACTCAGCACAGATACGCAGTATTTT.

The J gene is TRBJ2-2, the V gene TRBV11-2, with D unclear. The V gene lost 1 base and the J gene lost 2 bases, with 5 bases spanning the gap. The CDR3 is 14 amino acids. The germline V gene encodes CDR1 SGHAT and CDR2 FQNNGV. The CDR3: CASSLGLNTGELFF. CDR3 bases: TGTGCCAGCAGCTTAGGGCTAAACACCGGGGAGCTGTTTTTT.